Following are 9 T cell receptor beta chains from one sample sequenced in a study of T cells after yellow fever vaccination. Via MiXCR, TCRdb re-called the 5' RACE reads, giving one row per CDR3 protein. The table has 200,000 to 300,000 distinct CDR3 sequences, more than 3.5% seen once. The source material was PBMCs, sampled 15 days after the yellow fever booster vaccination. These receptors all come from a young man who received the YFV17D yellow fever vaccine.

This clonotype has at least ten counts. This chain uses TRBV6-2 or TRBV6-3 with TRBJ2-3, with 7 bases lining up with TRBD2. The trim removed 5 bases at V and 2 bases at J, leaving 7 bases unmatched. Per germline, CDR1 MNHEY and CDR2 SVGEGT. The CDR3 totals 15 residues. CDR3 DNA sequence: TGTGCCAGCAGTCCTGCGGGGGACTACACAGATACGCAGTATTTT. Protein product: CASSPAGDYTDTQYF.

This clonotype was picked up many times. This chain connects TRBV2 to TRBJ1-2; 9 bases map to TRBD1. Germline V lookup: CDR1 SNHLY, CDR2 FYNNEI. The CDR3 runs 16 residues. After removal of 5 bases from V and 1 base from J, the junction contained 8 bases not matched to a gene. The DNA of the CDR3 is TGTGCCAGCAGTACACCCGGGACAGGGATTAACTATGGCTACACCTTC. It is translated as CASSTPGTGINYGYTF.

This clonotype was seen many times. The V and J genes are TRBV5-6 and TRBJ2-1; tentatively, D is TRBD1 or TRBD2 (5 bases each). The germline V and J ends were trimmed by 0 bases and 12 bases, with 13 bases remaining between them. This CDR3 comprises 13 residues. Germline lookup yields CDR1 SGHDT and CDR2 YYEEEE. The CDR3 protein is CASSLGDALRQFF. The CDR3 DNA reads as TGTGCCAGCAGCTTGGGGGACGCCCTGAGGCAGTTCTTC.

In its sample, this clonotype was seen many times. This chain uses TRBV5-1 with TRBJ1-5, with D possibly TRBD1 on 5 matching bases. Germline CDR1 SGHRS, CDR2 YFSETQ. Deletions cut 4 bases from V and 3 bases from J, with 14 bases between. The length of the CDR3 is 15 residues. Here the CDR3 reads CASSDSGDVNQPQHF. The CDR3 nucleotides are TGCGCCAGCAGCGACAGTGGGGATGTCAATCAGCCCCAGCATTTT. Supplemented by reference TRBV5-1 and TRBJ1-5, the full variable domain reads KAGVTQTPRYLIKTRGQQVTLSCSPISGHRSVSWYQQTPGQGLQFLFEYFSETQRNKGNFPGRFSGRQFSNSRSEMNVSTLELGDSALYLCASSDSGDVNQPQHFGDGTRLSIL.

The sample holds many counts of this clonotype. The rearrangement links TRBV7-9 to TRBJ2-2; D may be TRBD1 (5 bases). The germline V gene encodes CDR1 SEHNR and CDR2 FQNEAQ (reference sequence). The CDR3 loop spans 12 amino acids. V lost 6 bases and J lost 6, with 8 bases in between. The CDR3 DNA sequence: TGTGCCAGCAGAAACAGGTCCGGGGAGCTGTTTTTT. This encodes CASRNRSGELFF.

There are many counts of this clonotype. The chain combines TRBV20-1 with TRBJ2-5; no reliable D call. This CDR3 has 13 residues. V gave up 6 bases and J gave up 1 base, with 12 bases separating them. Germline V lookup: CDR1 DFQATT, CDR2 SNEGSKA (reference sequence). The CDR3 nucleotides read TGCAGTGCAAACTTCTGGCCCCAAGAGACCCAGTACTTC. Translated: CSANFWPQETQYF.

This clonotype was observed many times. The rearrangement joins TRBV10-3 to TRBJ1-2; the D gene is possibly TRBD1 (5 bases). V was trimmed by 6 bases and J by 5 bases, leaving 16 bases between them. Germline values: CDR1 ENHRY, CDR2 SYGVKD. The CDR3 has 14 residues. DNA for the CDR3: TGTGCCATCAGGGAACAGGACATATTATATGGCTACACCTTC. Protein: CAIREQDILYGYTF.

This clonotype was detected many times. This chain joins TRBV6-2 or TRBV6-3 and TRBJ1-5; D unresolved. CDR3 length: 12 residues. Germline CDR1 is MNHEY and CDR2 is SVGEGT. Trimming pared 7 bases from V and 3 bases from J, leaving 7 bases between. CDR3 protein: CASTRFNQPQHF. CDR3 nucleotide sequence: TGTGCCAGCACTCGATTCAATCAGCCCCAGCATTTT.

This clonotype was seen at least ten times. This rearrangement joins TRBV7-9 to TRBJ2-1; TRBD2 might be the D (6 bases). V dropped 5 bases and J dropped 2 bases, with 16 bases sitting between them. The CDR3 is 16 amino acids. CDR1 is SEHNR and CDR2 is FQNEAQ in the germline V gene (reference sequence). The CDR3 DNA sequence: TGTGCCAGCAGCCACCGGGACTCCAGTGCCTACAATGAGCAGTTCTTC. It specifies CASSHRDSSAYNEQFF.